This T cell receptor beta chain is from a study of blood T cell repertoires in COVID-19. In the study overall: Samples came from the United States, Italy and Spain, spanning acute and convalescent COVID-19. T cells, B-cell-depleted T cells, or PBMCs provided the cDNA or gDNA that served as material.

This clone came up a few times. After removal of 8 bases from V and 2 bases from J, the junction contained 12 bases not matched to a gene. Germline V gene lookup returns CDR1 KGHSH and CDR2 LQKENI. This CDR3 is 15 amino acids long. How the authors handled the data: Estimation of nucleated cell counts relied on the amplification of reference gene primers. The repertoire was sequenced with immunoSEQ multiplex PCR; TCRdb's copy has only in-frame clones and lacks some. Clone size and V and J calls were adopted from that table, with D and trimming inferred from the DNA. Of about 130,000 clones listed, around 81% are singletons.

This chain connects TRBV18 to TRBJ2-7; 7 bases are a match to TRBD1. This clonotype was sampled from a human donor in a cohort sampled during active COVID-19. Sample: peripheral blood. CDR3 loop: CASTNRGVGPYEQYF. The CDR3, as DNA: TGTGCCAGCACAAACAGGGGAGTGGGACCCTACGAGCAGTACTTC.